Presented here are 15 T cell receptor beta chains from one specimen sequenced in a study of Graves' ophthalmopathy and Graves' hyperthyroidism. CDR3 regions of TCR beta were amplified from RNA transcripts. Second-round multiplex PCR came after first-round RT-PCR with HTBI primers. MiXCR, applied by TCRdb to the multiplex PCR reads, yields one record per CDR3 protein. The sample consists of 900,000 to 1,200,000 distinct CDR3 sequences, 35% to 40% of them appearing once. The material sequenced was peripheral blood or thyroid tissue (not recorded which). Every receptor here comes from an adult man with Graves' hyperthyroidism.

The chain couples TRBV19 to TRBJ1-2; D might be TRBD1 (6 bases). Germline CDR1 and CDR2: LNHDA and SQIVND (reference sequence). V lost 4 bases and J lost 5, with 14 bases in between. The CDR3 spans 14 residues. The CDR3 sequence is CASSTGGLRYGYTF. The CDR3 region has the DNA TGTGCCAGTAGTACCGGGGGGCTAAGATATGGCTACACCTTC.

As concerns this clonotype: The missing conserved phenylalanine or tryptophan at the end of this CDR3 makes a read error likely. J is TRBJ1-3 and V is TRBV20-1; 7 bases fit TRBD1. After removal of 4 bases from V and 0 bases from J, the junction contained 6 bases not matched to a gene. The germline V gene has CDR1 DFQATT and CDR2 SNEGSKA (reference sequence). CDR3 length equals 15 residues. This CDR3 reads CSAKDRWTSGNTIYC. In nucleotides, the CDR3 is TGCAGTGCTAAGGACAGGTGGACCTCTGGAAACACCATATATTGT.

V usage is TRBV29-1 and J usage is TRBJ1-1; possible D gene TRBD1, 6 bases. Trimming pared 8 bases from V and 9 bases from J, leaving 16 bases between. The CDR3 is 11 residues long. Germline lookup yields CDR1 SQVTM and CDR2 ANQGSEA. DNA for the CDR3: TGCAGCTTATTGGACAGTAAAAAAGCTTTCTTT. This encodes CSLLDSKKAFF.

This clonotype was recorded a few times. This rearrangement joins TRBV6-5 to TRBJ1-3, with D unresolved. Deletions cut 2 bases from V and 1 base from J, with 12 bases between. From germline, CDR1 is MNHEY and CDR2 SVGAGI. The CDR3 runs to 16 residues. The CDR3 DNA reads TGTGCCAGCAGTTACCTACCTCGGGGTTCTGGAAACACCATATATTTT. This codes for CASSYLPRGSGNTIYF.

In its sample, this clonotype was seen many times. CDR3 nucleotide sequence: TGTGCCAGCAGTTACTTAGGGGAGGGCTACACCTTC. Residues: CASSYLGEGYTF. The rearrangement links TRBV6-5 to TRBJ1-2; the D gene is possibly TRBD1 (5 bases). Germline CDR1 MNHEY, CDR2 SVGAGI. CDR3 size: 12 residues. Deletions cut 1 base from V and 8 bases from J, with 8 bases between.

This clonotype came up many times. V usage is TRBV20-1 and J usage is TRBJ1-1; TRBD1 might be the D (6 bases). Germline CDR1 DFQATT, CDR2 SNEGSKA (reference sequence). The length of the CDR3 is 15 residues. V was pared by 6 bases and J by 7 bases, with 24 bases between. As DNA, the CDR3 is TGCAGTGCCAGTCGTCGTCCCAGGGGCCCCCTTGAAGCTTTCTTT. Translating it yields CSASRRPRGPLEAFF.

This chain joins TRBV12-3 or TRBV12-4 and TRBJ1-2; D not certain. CDR3 length: 15 amino acids. V was clipped by 3 bases and J by 0 bases, with 11 bases between them. The CDR3 sequence is CASSFIGTANYGYTF. CDR3 sequence (DNA): TGTGCCAGCAGTTTTATAGGTACAGCTAACTATGGCTACACCTTC.

There are a few counts of this clonotype. The V call is TRBV11-1, the J call TRBJ2-5; D may correspond to TRBD1 or TRBD2 (6 bases each). V was clipped by 8 bases and J by 2 bases, with 15 bases between them. This CDR3 spans 14 amino acids. CDR1 and CDR2 from the germline V gene are SGHAT and FQDESV (reference sequence). CDR3 region: CASGLGGNQETQYF. In DNA, the CDR3 is TGTGCCAGCGGTTTAGGGGGGAATCAAGAGACCCAGTACTTC.

This clonotype was counted only a few times. The chain uses TRBV7-9 and TRBJ1-5; D possibly corresponds to TRBD1 (6 bases). CDR3 length: 15 residues. Germline CDR1 and CDR2: SEHNR and FQNEAQ (reference sequence). The V end lost 5 bases, the J end lost 2 bases, and 13 bases lay between the germline ends. The CDR3 DNA follows: TGTGCCAGCAGCCGTTTTGGGGGCGGCAATCAGCCCCAGCATTTT. Translated: CASSRFGGGNQPQHF.

This clonotype came up many times. The chain combines TRBV20-1 with TRBJ1-2, with unresolved D. V was clipped by 2 bases and J by 8 bases, with 15 bases between them. The germline V gene has CDR1 DFQATT and CDR2 SNEGSKA (reference sequence). This CDR3 contains 13 residues. The CDR3 loop reads CSARPGPGEGYTF. CDR3 DNA: TGCAGTGCTAGACCGGGTCCCGGTGAAGGCTACACCTTC.

This chain uses TRBV12-3 or TRBV12-4 with TRBJ1-4; no definite D call. The CDR3 runs 17 residues. Between the trimmed V and J ends, which lost 1 base and 8 bases, there was a span of 20 bases. The CDR3 loop is CASSLGVRAALWEKLFF. CDR3 bases: TGTGCCAGCAGTTTAGGGGTTCGGGCCGCGCTGTGGGAAAAACTGTTTTTT.

As concerns this clonotype: A much larger clone lies a single base off, so this may be a read error. The chain couples TRBV4-3 to TRBJ2-5; D is ambiguous. The CDR3 extends over 15 amino acids. Germline CDR1 is LGHNA and CDR2 is YSLEER. Here the CDR3 reads CTSSQDAAEQETQYF. The CDR3 nucleotides are TGCACCAGCAGCCAAGATGCGGCAGAACAAGAGACCCAGTACTTC.

Worth noting for this clonotype: The junction does not match germline at one end; this may be a read error. The chain links TRBV2 to TRBJ2-6; D ambiguous. This CDR3 region has 12 residues. Germline V lookup: CDR1 SNHLY, CDR2 FYNNEI. The CDR3 nucleotides are TGTGCCAGCAGTGATGGGGTGAACACTGAAGCTTTC. Translation gives CASSDGVNTEAF.

This clonotype was found a few times. The rearrangement links TRBV10-3 to TRBJ2-7; 9 nucleotides line up with TRBD2. The CDR3 totals 16 residues. Germline trimming cut 10 bases from V and 2 bases from J; bases unmatched to any gene: 15. Germline assignment: CDR1 ENHRY and CDR2 SYGVKD. This CDR3 reads CASSQLSGSAAYEQYF. CDR3 DNA: TGTGCCAGCAGCCAACTTAGCGGGAGCGCCGCCTACGAGCAGTACTTC.

This clonotype has a single count. The CDR3 carries no conserved terminal phenylalanine or tryptophan, so it likely arises from a read error. It is unclear where the CDR3 begins or ends on the DNA, so no DNA is shown, and the CDR3 is as TCRdb lists it. V gene TRBV29-1 combines with J gene TRBJ1-2; no check of the table's D call, TRBD1, against the DNA was made. The germline V gene encodes CDR1 SQVTM and CDR2 ANQGSEA. Counting both end residues, the CDR3 totals 10 amino acids. The CDR3 protein is CSVTRGGNSY.